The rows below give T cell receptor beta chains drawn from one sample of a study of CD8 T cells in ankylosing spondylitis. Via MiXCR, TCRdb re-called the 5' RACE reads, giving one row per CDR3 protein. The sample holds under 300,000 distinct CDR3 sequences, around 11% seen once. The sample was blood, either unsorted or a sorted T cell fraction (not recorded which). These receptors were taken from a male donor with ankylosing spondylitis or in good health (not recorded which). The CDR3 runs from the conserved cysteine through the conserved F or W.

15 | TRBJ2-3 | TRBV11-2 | CASSFTSVNTDTQYF
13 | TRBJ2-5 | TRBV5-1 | CASSLALGETQYF
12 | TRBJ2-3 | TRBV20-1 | CSAREPRGTQYF
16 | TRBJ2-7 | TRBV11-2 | CASSLFREDTSYEQYF
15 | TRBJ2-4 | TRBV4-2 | CASSPGGGSKNIQYF
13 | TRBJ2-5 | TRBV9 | CASSVGGDETQYF
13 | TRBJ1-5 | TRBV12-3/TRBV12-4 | CASSTGGHQPQHF
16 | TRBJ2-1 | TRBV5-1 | CASSLEGMTRKNEQFF
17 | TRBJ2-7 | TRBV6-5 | CASSYSGDEGVPYEQYF
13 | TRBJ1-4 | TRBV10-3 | CASGQTTNEKLFF
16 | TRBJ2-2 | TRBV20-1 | CSARSDREVETGELFF
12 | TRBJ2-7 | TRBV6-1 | CVGDAKKYEQYF
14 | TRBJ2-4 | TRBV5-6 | CAGFKWGGENIQYF
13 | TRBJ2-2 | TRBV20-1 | CSASAKNTGELFF
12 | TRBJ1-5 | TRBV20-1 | CSANQGGRPQHF
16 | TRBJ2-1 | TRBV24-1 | CATSDSETEINNEQFF
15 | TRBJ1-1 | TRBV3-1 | CASSQDYGPKGEAFF
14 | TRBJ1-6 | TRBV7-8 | CASSSPRGLGPLHF
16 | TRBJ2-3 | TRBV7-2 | CASSFGLAGPGDTQYF
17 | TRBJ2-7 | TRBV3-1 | CASSQGLAGDIAYEQYF
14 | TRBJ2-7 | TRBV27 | CASSPLGTAYEQYF
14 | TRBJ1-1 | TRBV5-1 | CASSQGTANTEAFF
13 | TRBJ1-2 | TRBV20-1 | CASMVHGIYGYTF
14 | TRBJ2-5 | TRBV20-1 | CSAPGGNRQETQYF
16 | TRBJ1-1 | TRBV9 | CASSVRETGMNTEAFF
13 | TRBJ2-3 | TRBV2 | CASSTGHRDTQYF
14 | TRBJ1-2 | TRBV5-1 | CASSLGTADYGYTF
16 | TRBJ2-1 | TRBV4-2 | CASSQDSGGGSNEQFF
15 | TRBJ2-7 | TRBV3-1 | CASSQASAGGDEQYF
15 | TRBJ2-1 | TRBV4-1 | CASSFRLAGDNEQFF
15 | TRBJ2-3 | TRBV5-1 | CASRTGTGGPDTQYF
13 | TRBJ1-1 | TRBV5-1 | CASSRGGNTEAFF
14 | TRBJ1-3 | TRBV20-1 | CSARVGGSGNTIYF